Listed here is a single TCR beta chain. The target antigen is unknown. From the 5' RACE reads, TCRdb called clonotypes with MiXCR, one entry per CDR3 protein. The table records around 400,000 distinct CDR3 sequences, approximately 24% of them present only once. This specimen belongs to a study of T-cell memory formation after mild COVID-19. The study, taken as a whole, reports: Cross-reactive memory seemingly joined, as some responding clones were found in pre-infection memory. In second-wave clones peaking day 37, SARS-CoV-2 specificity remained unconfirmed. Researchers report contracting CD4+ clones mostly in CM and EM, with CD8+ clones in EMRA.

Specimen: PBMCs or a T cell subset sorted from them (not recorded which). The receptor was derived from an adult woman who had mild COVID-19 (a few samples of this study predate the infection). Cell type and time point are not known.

The CDR3: CATSRVQAYPGNTIYF. As DNA, the CDR3 is TGTGCCACCAGCAGAGTACAGGCATACCCTGGAAACACCATATATTTT. The genes are TRBV15 and TRBJ1-3, with a possible D match to TRBD1 (5 bases). CDR1 LNHNV and CDR2 YYDKDF come from the germline V gene (reference sequence). CDR3 size: 16 residues. Trimming shortened V by 1 base and J by 2 bases, and 12 bases separated the two germline ends.